The clone carrying this TCR beta chain was counted ten times or more. The junction departs from germline at one end; a sequencing error may be responsible. The data stem from a study of molecular identifiers for immune sequencing clone quantification. Naive CD8 T cells were picked out by sorting for CD8+CD4-CCR7+CD45RA+. TCRdb re-called the PCR reads through MiXCR, storing one row per CDR3 protein. The sample lists roughly 320,000 distinct CDR3 sequences; around a fifth were seen once. From germline, CDR1 is SQVTM and CDR2 ANQGSEA. The CDR3 is 14 residues long. Sample: naive CD8+ T cells from blood, with Jurkat cell RNA spiked in. Subset indicated: FACS-sorted CD8+CD4-CCR7+CD45RA+ naive T cells. The receptor's source is a human donor in good health. Some libraries in this study had Jurkat cell RNA spiked in. V usage is TRBV29-1 and J usage is TRBJ1-2; 11 positions agree with TRBD1. The CDR3 bases are TGCAGCGTCGAAGGGACAGGGGGTGACTATGGCTACACCTTC. It yields the protein CSVEGTGGDYGYTF.